This T cell receptor (beta chain) was recovered during a study of T cells after yellow fever vaccination. TCRdb used MiXCR to reprocess the 5' RACE reads, holding one entry per CDR3 protein. The sample contains hundreds of thousands of distinct CDR3 sequences, around 3.6% of which appear only once. The table lists this clonotype with many counts. The receptor comes from a man between 18 and 35 years old who received the YFV17D yellow fever vaccine. The sequences come from PBMCs, collected on the day of the yellow fever booster vaccination.

The CDR3 spells CASSSTTGTDNQPQHF. The CDR3 DNA reads TGTGCCAGCAGCTCCACTACCGGGACGGATAATCAGCCCCAGCATTTT. The V and J genes are TRBV4-2 and TRBJ1-5; tentatively, D is TRBD1 (5 bases). V was clipped by 5 bases and J by 4 bases, with 18 bases between them. The CDR3 is 16 amino acids. CDR1 LGHNA and CDR2 YNFKEQ come from the germline V gene.